This TCR beta chain was sequenced for a study of response to subunit inactivated influenza vaccine. Study conclusions and caveats: Seasonal influenza vaccination, on each occasion, was suggested by the authors to recruit few new T cells.

TCRdb re-analysed the RT-PCR reads in MiXCR, keeping a single row per CDR3 protein. This table holds approximately 530,000 distinct CDR3 sequences, 10% to 15% found once. This clonotype turned up a few times. The target antigen is unknown. The origin of this receptor is a man aged 45-65 years who received an inactivated influenza vaccine. The specimen was PBMCs from blood, collected more than 35 days after vaccination.

CDR3 sequence reads: CATRQGISYEQYF. The CDR3 DNA follows: TGTGCCACCAGACAGGGGATCTCCTACGAGCAGTACTTC. The rearrangement uses TRBV15 and TRBJ2-7, with 7 bases fitting TRBD1. This CDR3 has 13 residues. Germline V gene data show CDR1 as LNHNV and CDR2 as YYDKDF (reference sequence). J was trimmed by 0 bases and V by 6 bases; bases with no gene match: 2. Supplemented by reference TRBV15 and TRBJ2-7, the full variable domain reads DAMVIQNPRYQVTQFGKPVTLSCSQTLNHNVMYWYQQKSSQAPKLLFHYYDKDFNNEADTPDNFQSRRPNTSFCFLDIRSPGLGDTAMYLCATRQGISYEQYFGPGTRLTVT.